These 4 T cell receptor beta chains came from one sample sequenced in a study of post-analysis software for immune sequencing data (dated by TCRdb to about 2015). The study at large found these results: Roughly 5 TRBV segments, including TRBV5-6, TRBV5-1 and TRBV20-1, were significantly more frequent in patients than controls.

No antigens are known for them. Libraries came from PCR. Sequencing was performed on an Illumina HiSeq 2500. To reduce PCR and sequencing biases, unique molecular identifiers were incorporated into the TCR beta cDNA libraries. TCRdb handled the public reads itself, with Q25 trimming in fastp and clone calling in MiXCR, and kept productive beta chains. Each entry merges the rows of one CDR3 protein and shows their most common DNA and genes. Here the sample has some 450,000 distinct CDR3 sequences; roughly 45% occur a single time. Around an eighth of the sample goes to the ten largest clones. The sample was blood. Every receptor here comes from a girl under 18 with multiple sclerosis.

V gene TRBV6-2 or TRBV6-3 combines with J gene TRBJ2-7; TRBD2 matches 7 bases. Germline V lookup: CDR1 MNHEY, CDR2 SVGEGT. Trimming at V came to 5 bases and at J to 2 bases, leaving 12 bases not matched to a gene. The CDR3 extends over 16 amino acids. The CDR3 coding sequence is TGTGCCAGCAGTGATCGGGCGGCTAGCGGAGCCTACGAGCAGTACTTC. This translates into CASSDRAASGAYEQYF.

A note on this clonotype: An end of the junction does not agree with germline; a read error may underlie this. This chain connects TRBV12-3 or TRBV12-4 to TRBJ2-7, with 7 nucleotides matching TRBD2. The CDR3 is 13 amino acids. CDR3 loop: CASRPGGGYEEYF. The CDR3 coding sequence is TGTGCCAGCAGGCCTGGGGGGGGATACGAGGAGTACTTC.

This clonotype was detected a few times. The chain recombines TRBV7-6 with TRBJ2-5; 10 nucleotides match TRBD1. Germline V gene data show CDR1 as SGHVS and CDR2 as FNYEAQ. The CDR3 is 15 residues long. Trimming took 4 bases from V and 1 from J; bases not matched to a gene: 3. The DNA of the CDR3 is TGTGCCAGCAGCTCCCGGGACAGGGGCCAAGAGACCCAGTACTTC. Protein product: CASSSRDRGQETQYF. The full variable domain, its missing parts supplied by reference TRBV7-6 and TRBJ2-5, is GAGVSQSPRYKVTKRGQDVALRCDPISGHVSLYWYRQALGQGPEFLTYFNYEAQQDKSGLPNDRFSAERPEGSISTLTIQRTEQRDSAMYRCASSSRDRGQETQYFGPGTRLLVL.

The sample holds a few counts of this clonotype. V usage is TRBV12-3 or TRBV12-4 and J usage is TRBJ1-1; D remains unclear. The V and J ends lost 0 bases and 7 bases respectively, with 12 bases between them. The CDR3 is 14 residues long. The DNA for the CDR3 is TGTGCCAGCAGTTTAGCCGGCTCCGGACGTGAAGCTTTCTTT. This encodes CASSLAGSGREAFF.